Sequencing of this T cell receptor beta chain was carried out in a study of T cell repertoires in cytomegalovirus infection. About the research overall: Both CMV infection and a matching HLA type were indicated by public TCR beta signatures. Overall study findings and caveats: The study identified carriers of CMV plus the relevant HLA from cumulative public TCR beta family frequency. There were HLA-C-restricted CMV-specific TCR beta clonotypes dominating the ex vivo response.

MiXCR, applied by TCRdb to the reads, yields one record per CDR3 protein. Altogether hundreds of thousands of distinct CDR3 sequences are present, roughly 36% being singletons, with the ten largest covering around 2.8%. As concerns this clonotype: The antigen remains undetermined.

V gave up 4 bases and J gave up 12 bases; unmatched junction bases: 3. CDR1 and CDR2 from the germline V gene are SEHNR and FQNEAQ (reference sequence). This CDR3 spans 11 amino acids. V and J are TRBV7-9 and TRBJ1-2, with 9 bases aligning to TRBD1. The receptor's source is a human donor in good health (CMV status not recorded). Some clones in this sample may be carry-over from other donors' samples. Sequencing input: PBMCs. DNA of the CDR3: TGTGCCAGCAGCTCACGGACAGGGGACACCTTC. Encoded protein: CASSSRTGDTF.